The T cell receptor (beta chain) under discussion was sequenced for a study of T cells in Graves' hyperthyroidism and ophthalmopathy. The V segment lost 1 base and the J segment 6 bases; nucleotides outside the gene matches: 6. The germline V gene encodes CDR1 SGHRS and CDR2 YFSETQ. The CDR3 spans 14 residues. Patients aged 18 to 65 with hyperthyroidism were newly diagnosed, with duration under 2 months. Pregnant or lactating patients were excluded, as were those with uncontrolled infection or other autoimmune disease. A note on this clonotype: What it binds is unknown.

Amplified TCR beta CDR3 regions came from RNA transcripts. The study used the HTBI primer set for a first-round RT-PCR of the TCR CDR3. One entry per CDR3 protein results from TCRdb running MiXCR on the multiplex PCR reads. The table records 500,000 to 750,000 distinct CDR3 sequences, around 42% of them present only once. Regarding the study as a whole: A model of 13 V-J pairs discriminated ophthalmopathy from stable hyperthyroidism. Blood held most thyroid clonotypes expanded above 0.001 frequency.

This chain joins TRBV5-1 and TRBJ2-7, with 8 positions matching TRBD2. The origin of this receptor is a young woman with Graves' hyperthyroidism. Sequencing used peripheral blood or thyroid tissue (not recorded which). The chain's CDR3 is CASSLRSGSGEQYF. Here the CDR3 DNA reads TGCGCCAGCAGCTTGCGCAGCGGGAGTGGCGAGCAGTACTTC.